The 16 T cell receptor beta chains below all came from one sample that was sequenced in a study of identical twins. TCRdb used MiXCR to reprocess the 5' RACE reads, holding one entry per CDR3 protein. The sample shows 640,000 or so distinct CDR3 sequences, over 5% of them seen only once. Sequencing was performed on naive T cells sorted from blood. The receptors shown here come from a man aged 18 to 30 in good health.

This clonotype was seen a single time. The V and J genes are TRBV5-4 and TRBJ2-3; 9 bases align to TRBD2. CDR1 SGHNT and CDR2 YYREEE come from the germline V gene (reference sequence). The CDR3 loop spans 17 amino acids. After removal of 4 bases from V and 2 bases from J, the junction contained 11 bases not matched to a gene. CDR3 protein: CASSRRPSGRPTDTQYF. The CDR3 DNA reads as TGTGCCAGCAGCCGGAGGCCAAGCGGGAGGCCCACAGATACGCAGTATTTT.

V is TRBV12-1 and J is TRBJ2-5; TRBD1 reflects the table's D call only, with no check against the DNA. TRBV12-1 is noted as a pseudogene. The CDR3 spans 14 residues. This CDR3 reads CAGGATGSACGQYF. The CDR3 DNA follows: TGTGCCGGAGGAGCGACAGGGTCCGCTTGTGGCCAGTACTTC.

This clonotype has more than one count but fewer than ten. The genes are TRBV19 and TRBJ2-1; tentative D call: TRBD2 (5 bases). Germline V gives CDR1 LNHDA, CDR2 SQIVND (reference sequence). V lost 10 bases and J lost 8, with 15 bases in between. The CDR3 sequence is 12 residues long. CDR3: CATSLGSYEQFF. As DNA, the CDR3 is TGTGCCACCTCCCTTGGGAGTTATGAGCAGTTCTTC.

This clonotype was counted ten times or more. J is TRBJ2-5 and V is TRBV12-3 or TRBV12-4; D is tentatively TRBD1 or TRBD2 (5 bases each). The CDR3 spans 13 residues. V was cut by 1 base and J by 5 bases, with 8 bases left in between. CDR3: CASSLVGTETQYF. The DNA of the CDR3 is TGTGCCAGCAGTTTAGTGGGGACGGAGACCCAGTACTTC.

This clonotype was seen at least ten times. This rearrangement joins TRBV5-1 to TRBJ2-3; D call uncertain. CDR3 size: 15 residues. Trimming left V 0 bases short and J 2 bases short, with 10 bases between. Per the germline V gene, CDR1 is SGHRS and CDR2 is YFSETQ. The CDR3 DNA reads as TGCGCCAGCAGCTTGGGCGCCGGTCCCACAGATACGCAGTATTTT. Translation gives CASSLGAGPTDTQYF. The whole variable domain, filled in from reference TRBV5-1 and TRBJ2-3, reads KAGVTQTPRYLIKTRGQQVTLSCSPISGHRSVSWYQQTPGQGLQFLFEYFSETQRNKGNFPGRFSGRQFSNSRSEMNVSTLELGDSALYLCASSLGAGPTDTQYFGPGTRLTVL.

This clonotype has more than one count but fewer than ten. The chain has TRBV14 and TRBJ2-3, with 11 bases identical to TRBD2. V gave up 3 bases and J gave up 2 bases; unmatched junction bases: 10. Per the germline V gene, CDR1 is SGHDN and CDR2 is FVKESK. The length of the CDR3 is 18 residues. The CDR3 is CASSHLLPGLADTDTQYF. CDR3 nucleotide sequence: TGTGCCAGCAGCCACCTATTGCCGGGACTAGCGGACACAGATACGCAGTATTTT.

This clonotype came up a few times. The chain joins TRBV6-5 to TRBJ2-7, with a weak D call TRBD2 (5 bases). The CDR3 sequence is 16 residues long. Germline V gives CDR1 MNHEY, CDR2 SVGAGI. Between the trimmed V and J ends, which lost 0 bases and 7 bases, there was a span of 19 bases. The CDR3 DNA follows: TGTGCCAGCAGTTACTCGAGCAGAGGGCCCACAGAAGAGCAGTACTTC. It yields the protein CASSYSSRGPTEEQYF.

The sample holds a few counts of this clonotype. V gene TRBV5-1 combines with J gene TRBJ2-7, with 13 bases matching TRBD2. Trimming removed 2 bases from V and 2 bases from J; junction bases left unmatched: 4. Germline loops: CDR1 SGHRS, CDR2 YFSETQ. The CDR3 totals 16 residues. In DNA form, the CDR3 reads TGCGCCAGCAGCTTTGGACTAGCGGGAGTCCCCTACGAGCAGTACTTC. Translating gives CASSFGLAGVPYEQYF.

This clonotype was observed at least ten times. For the CDR3, the DNA is TGCGCCAGCAGCTTGTTGGGGGGAGAGACCCAGTACTTC. As protein: CASSLLGGETQYF. V gene TRBV5-1 combines with J gene TRBJ2-5; possibly TRBD2 for D (6 bases). V was trimmed by 1 base and J by 4 bases, leaving 8 bases between them. This CDR3 has 13 residues. Per the germline V gene, CDR1 is SGHRS and CDR2 is YFSETQ.

The sample holds a few counts of this clonotype. The V gene is TRBV18, the J gene TRBJ2-2; D remains unclear. Germline values: CDR1 KGHSH, CDR2 LQKENI. V was shortened by 2 bases and J by 4 bases, with 17 bases between the two germline ends. The CDR3 runs to 17 residues. The CDR3 loop is CASSPVTAVSTTGELFF. CDR3 nucleotide sequence: TGTGCCAGCTCACCAGTCACCGCAGTCTCAACCACCGGGGAGCTGTTTTTT.

This clonotype was counted a few times. V gene TRBV29-1 combines with J gene TRBJ2-7; D uncertain. Germline V CDR1 and CDR2: SQVTM, ANQGSEA. Trimming pared 4 bases from V and 0 bases from J, leaving 10 bases between. This CDR3 is built from 13 residues. The CDR3 loop is CSVVGRHSYEQYF. DNA of the CDR3: TGCAGCGTTGTGGGCAGACACTCCTACGAGCAGTACTTC.

The CDR3 region is CASSLEGRQTSGNTIYF. In DNA form, the CDR3 reads TGTGCCAGCAGCTTGGAGGGAAGGCAGACCTCTGGAAACACCATATATTTT. The chain couples TRBV7-9 to TRBJ1-3; D remains unclear. V was clipped by 3 bases and J by 0 bases, with 15 bases between them. The CDR3 has 17 residues. The V gene's germline CDR1 is SEHNR and CDR2 FQNEAQ (reference sequence).

This clonotype was seen repeatedly, ten times or more. The V call is TRBV12-3 or TRBV12-4, the J call TRBJ2-5; D may be TRBD2 (6 bases). The CDR3 has 15 amino acids. Trimming took 2 bases from V and 4 from J, leaving 14 bases between them. The CDR3 protein is CASSLTGDAGETQYF. In DNA form, the CDR3 reads TGTGCCAGCAGTTTAACGGGGGATGCGGGAGAGACCCAGTACTTC.

This clonotype was seen a handful of times. The chain combines TRBV2 with TRBJ2-7; D call uncertain. This CDR3 contains 14 residues. CDR1 SNHLY and CDR2 FYNNEI come from the germline V gene. Trimming cost V 3 bases and J 4 bases, with 13 bases left between them. Written as DNA, the CDR3 is TGTGCCAGCAGTGATTATCTTGACGGGTACGAGCAGTACTTC. It translates to CASSDYLDGYEQYF.

This clonotype was picked up a small number of times. The chain uses TRBV15 and TRBJ2-5, with 8 bases identical to TRBD2. V lost 5 bases, J lost 4 bases, and 12 bases stayed unmatched. The CDR3 contains 16 residues. Germline-derived CDR1 and CDR2 are LNHNV and YYDKDF (reference sequence). The CDR3 spells CATSPRTGRGAETQYF. DNA of the CDR3: TGTGCCACCAGCCCGAGGACCGGGAGGGGCGCAGAGACCCAGTACTTC.

The rearrangement links TRBV7-9 to TRBJ2-2; TRBD1 agrees at 8 bases. V lost 5 bases to trimming and J lost 5 bases; unmatched junction nucleotides: 4. The CDR3 contains 14 residues. Germline assignment: CDR1 SEHNR and CDR2 FQNEAQ (reference sequence). The CDR3 spells CASSGQGVTGELFF. The CDR3 DNA is TGTGCCAGCAGCGGACAGGGTGTGACCGGGGAGCTGTTTTTT.